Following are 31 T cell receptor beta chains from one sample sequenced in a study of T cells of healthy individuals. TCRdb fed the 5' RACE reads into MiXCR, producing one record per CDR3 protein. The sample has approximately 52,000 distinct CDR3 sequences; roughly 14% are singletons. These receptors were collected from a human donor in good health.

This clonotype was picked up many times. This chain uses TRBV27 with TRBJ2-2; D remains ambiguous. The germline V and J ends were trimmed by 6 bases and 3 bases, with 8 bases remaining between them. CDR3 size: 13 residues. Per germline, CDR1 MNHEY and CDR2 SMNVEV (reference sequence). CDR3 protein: CASSRRYTGELFF. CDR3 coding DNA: TGTGCCAGCAGCCGGCGGTACACCGGGGAGCTGTTTTTT.

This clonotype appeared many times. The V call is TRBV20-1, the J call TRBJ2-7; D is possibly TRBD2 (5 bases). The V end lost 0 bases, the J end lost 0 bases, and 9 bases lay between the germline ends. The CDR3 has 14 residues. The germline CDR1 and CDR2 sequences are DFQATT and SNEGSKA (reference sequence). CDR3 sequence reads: CSARDWSGSYEQYF. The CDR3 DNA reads TGCAGTGCTAGAGATTGGAGCGGCTCCTACGAGCAGTACTTC.

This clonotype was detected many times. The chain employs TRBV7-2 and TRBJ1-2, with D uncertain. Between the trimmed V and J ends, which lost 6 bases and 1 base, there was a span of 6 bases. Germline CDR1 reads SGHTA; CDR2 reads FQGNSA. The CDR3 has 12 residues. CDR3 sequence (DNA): TGTGCCAGCAGTTGGGATAACTATGGCTACACCTTC. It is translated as CASSWDNYGYTF.

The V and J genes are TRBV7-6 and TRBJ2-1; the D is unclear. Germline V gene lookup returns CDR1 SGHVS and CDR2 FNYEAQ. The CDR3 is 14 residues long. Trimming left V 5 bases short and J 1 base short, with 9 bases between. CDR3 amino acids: CASSPGPSYNEQFF. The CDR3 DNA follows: TGTGCCAGCAGCCCCGGACCTTCCTACAATGAGCAGTTCTTC.

The CDR3 DNA reads as TGCAGTGCTGGCCGACTAGCGGGGGGGCTCACAGATACGCAGTATTTT. The encoded protein is CSAGRLAGGLTDTQYF. The chain carries TRBV20-1 and TRBJ2-3; 14 bases match TRBD2. The V gene end was trimmed by 5 bases and the J gene end by 2 bases; junction bases not matched to a gene: 6. Looked up from germline, CDR1 is DFQATT and CDR2 is SNEGSKA (reference sequence). The CDR3 consists of 16 residues.

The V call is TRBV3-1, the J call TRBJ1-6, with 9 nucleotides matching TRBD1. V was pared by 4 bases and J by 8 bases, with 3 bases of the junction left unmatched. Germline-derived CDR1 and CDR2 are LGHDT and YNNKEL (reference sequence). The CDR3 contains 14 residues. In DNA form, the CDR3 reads TGTGCCAGCAGCCCCCGGGACAGGGATTCACCCCTCCACTTT. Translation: CASSPRDRDSPLHF.

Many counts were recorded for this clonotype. CDR3 in amino acids: CASRGRNRSYNSPLHF. The CDR3 coding sequence is TGTGCCAGCAGGGGACGGAACCGCTCCTATAATTCACCCCTCCACTTT. V gene TRBV27 combines with J gene TRBJ1-6; maybe TRBD1 (5 bases). V was cut by 6 bases and J by 0 bases, with 12 bases left in between. CDR3 length: 16 amino acids. Germline assignment: CDR1 MNHEY and CDR2 SMNVEV (reference sequence).

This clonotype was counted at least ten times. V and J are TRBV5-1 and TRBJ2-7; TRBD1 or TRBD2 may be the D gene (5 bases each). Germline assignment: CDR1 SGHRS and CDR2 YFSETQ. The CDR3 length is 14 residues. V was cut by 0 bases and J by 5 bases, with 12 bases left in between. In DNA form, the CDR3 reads TGCGCCAGCAGCTTGGGGGCCAGGGAGAACGAGCAGTACTTC. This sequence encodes CASSLGARENEQYF.

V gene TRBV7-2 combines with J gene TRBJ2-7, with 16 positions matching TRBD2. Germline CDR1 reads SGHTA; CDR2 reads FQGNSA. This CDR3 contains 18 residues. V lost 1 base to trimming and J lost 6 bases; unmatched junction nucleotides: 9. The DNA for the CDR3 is TGTGCCAGCAGCTTAGGGGAGGGACTAGCGGGGGGGCCGGGCGAGCAGTACTTC. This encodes CASSLGEGLAGGPGEQYF.

The CDR3 is CSARKQQDTQYF. For the CDR3, the DNA is TGCAGTGCTAGGAAACAGCAAGATACGCAGTATTTT. This chain connects TRBV20-1 to TRBJ2-3; no definite D call. The CDR3 is made up of 12 amino acids. Trimming took off 3 bases at V and 5 bases at J, with 9 bases between the two ends. Per germline, CDR1 DFQATT and CDR2 SNEGSKA (reference sequence).

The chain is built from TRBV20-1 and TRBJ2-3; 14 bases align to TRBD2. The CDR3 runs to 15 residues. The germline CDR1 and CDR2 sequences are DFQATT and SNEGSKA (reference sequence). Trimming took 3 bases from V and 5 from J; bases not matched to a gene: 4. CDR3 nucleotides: TGCAGTGCTAGTAGACTAGCGGGGGGGATAGATACGCAGTATTTT. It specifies CSASRLAGGIDTQYF.

CDR3 DNA: TGTGCCAGCAGTTACTCGCTGGGGGCGGAGACTGAAGCTTTCTTT. Protein: CASSYSLGAETEAFF. The genes are TRBV6-5 and TRBJ1-1, with D perhaps matching TRBD1 (6 bases). This CDR3 region has 15 residues. Trimming removed 0 bases at V and 5 bases at J, with 13 bases between. CDR1 and CDR2 (germline): MNHEY, SVGAGI.

DNA for the CDR3: TGTGCCAGCAGCTCGCCCCCTAGCGGGGGGACATACTACAATGAGCAGTTCTTC. Translated: CASSSPPSGGTYYNEQFF. The chain has TRBV7-8 and TRBJ2-1; 11 positions match TRBD2. After removal of 4 bases from V and 3 bases from J, the junction contained 11 bases not matched to a gene. CDR3 length: 18 residues. Germline lookup yields CDR1 SGHVS and CDR2 FQNEAQ.

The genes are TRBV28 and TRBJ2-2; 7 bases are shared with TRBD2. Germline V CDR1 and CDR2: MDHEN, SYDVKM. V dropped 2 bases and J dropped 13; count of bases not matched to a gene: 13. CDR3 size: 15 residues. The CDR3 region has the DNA TGTGCCAGCAGTTTAATTACGTTTGGGGGGGGAGCGCTGTTTTTT. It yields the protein CASSLITFGGGALFF.

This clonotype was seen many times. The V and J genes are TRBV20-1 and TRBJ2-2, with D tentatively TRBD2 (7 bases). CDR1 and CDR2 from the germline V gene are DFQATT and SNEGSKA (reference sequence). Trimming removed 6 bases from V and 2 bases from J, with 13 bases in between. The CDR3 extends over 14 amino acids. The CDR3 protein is CSAISGTNTGELFF. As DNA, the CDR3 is TGCAGTGCCATCAGCGGGACAAACACCGGGGAGCTGTTTTTT.

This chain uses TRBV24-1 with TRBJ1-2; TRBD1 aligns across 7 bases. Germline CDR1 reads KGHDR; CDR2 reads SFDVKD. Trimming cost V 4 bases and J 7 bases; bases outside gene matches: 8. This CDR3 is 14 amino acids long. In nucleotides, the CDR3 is TGTGCCACCAGTGAATATGACAGGGTGGCTGGCTACACCTTC. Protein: CATSEYDRVAGYTF.

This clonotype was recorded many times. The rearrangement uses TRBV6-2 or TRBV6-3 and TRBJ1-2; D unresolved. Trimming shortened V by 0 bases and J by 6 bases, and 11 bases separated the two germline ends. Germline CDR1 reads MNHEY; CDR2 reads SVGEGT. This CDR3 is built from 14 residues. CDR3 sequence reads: CASSYSVGLDGYTF. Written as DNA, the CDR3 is TGTGCCAGCAGTTACTCGGTCGGATTGGATGGCTACACCTTC.

CDR3 DNA sequence: TGTGCCAGCAGCGTCGCGGAGAGCGGGGGGGCAAAGACCCAGTACTTC. It codes for CASSVAESGGAKTQYF. The chain uses TRBV9 and TRBJ2-5; 10 nucleotides match TRBD2. CDR3 length: 16 amino acids. V dropped 2 bases and J dropped 6; count of bases not matched to a gene: 10. CDR1 is SGDLS and CDR2 is YYNGEE in the germline V gene.

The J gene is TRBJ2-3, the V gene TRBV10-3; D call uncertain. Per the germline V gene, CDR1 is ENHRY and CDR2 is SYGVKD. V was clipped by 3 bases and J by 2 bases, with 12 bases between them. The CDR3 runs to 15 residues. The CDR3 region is CAISENQALTDTQYF. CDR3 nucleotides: TGTGCCATCAGTGAAAACCAAGCCCTCACAGATACGCAGTATTTT.

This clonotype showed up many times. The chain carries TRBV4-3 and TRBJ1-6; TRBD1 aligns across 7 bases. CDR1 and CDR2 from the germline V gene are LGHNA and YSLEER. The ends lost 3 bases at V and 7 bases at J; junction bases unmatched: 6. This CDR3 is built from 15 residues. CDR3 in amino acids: CASSQGDSRNSPLHF. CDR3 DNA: TGCGCCAGCAGCCAGGGGGACAGCAGGAATTCACCCCTCCACTTT.

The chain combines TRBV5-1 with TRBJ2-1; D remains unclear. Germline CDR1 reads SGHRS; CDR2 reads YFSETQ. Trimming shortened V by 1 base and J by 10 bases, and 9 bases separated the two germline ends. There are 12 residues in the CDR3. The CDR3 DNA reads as TGCGCCAGCAGCTTGCTCTTCGAAGAGCAGTTCTTC. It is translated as CASSLLFEEQFF.

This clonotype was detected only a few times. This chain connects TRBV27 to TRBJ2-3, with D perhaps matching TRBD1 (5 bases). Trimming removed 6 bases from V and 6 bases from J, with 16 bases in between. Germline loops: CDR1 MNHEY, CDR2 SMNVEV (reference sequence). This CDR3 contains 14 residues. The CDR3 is CASRYNLWGDTQYF. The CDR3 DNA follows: TGTGCCAGCAGATATAACCTCTGGGGCGATACGCAGTATTTT.

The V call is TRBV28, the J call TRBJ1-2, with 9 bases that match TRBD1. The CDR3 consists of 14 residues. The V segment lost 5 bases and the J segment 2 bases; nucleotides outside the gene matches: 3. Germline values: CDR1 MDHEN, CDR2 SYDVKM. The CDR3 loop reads CASSLTGGNYGYTF. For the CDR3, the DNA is TGTGCCAGCAGTCTGACAGGGGGAAACTATGGCTACACCTTC.

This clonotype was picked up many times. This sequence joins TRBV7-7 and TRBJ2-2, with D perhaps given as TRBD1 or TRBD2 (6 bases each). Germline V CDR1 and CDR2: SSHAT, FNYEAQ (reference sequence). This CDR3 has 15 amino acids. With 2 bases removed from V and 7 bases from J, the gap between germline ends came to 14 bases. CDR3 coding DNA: TGTGCCAGCAGCTTACAAGGGGGGCGAGGCGGGGAGCTGTTTTTT. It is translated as CASSLQGGRGGELFF.

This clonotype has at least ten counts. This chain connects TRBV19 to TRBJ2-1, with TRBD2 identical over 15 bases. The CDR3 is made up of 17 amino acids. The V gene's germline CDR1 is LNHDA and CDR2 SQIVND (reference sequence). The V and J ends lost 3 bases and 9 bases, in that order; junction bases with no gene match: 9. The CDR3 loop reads CASSIRTSGRAPREQFF. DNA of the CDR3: TGTGCCAGTAGTATCCGGACTAGCGGGAGGGCCCCTCGTGAGCAGTTCTTC.

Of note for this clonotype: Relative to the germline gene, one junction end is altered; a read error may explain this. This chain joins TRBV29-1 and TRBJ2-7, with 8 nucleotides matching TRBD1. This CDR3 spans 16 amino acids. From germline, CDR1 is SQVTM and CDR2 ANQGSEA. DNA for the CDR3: TGCAGCGTTCTTGGGGACCGGGACAGGCACTCCGGGGAGCTGTACTTC. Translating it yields CSVLGDRDRHSGELYF.

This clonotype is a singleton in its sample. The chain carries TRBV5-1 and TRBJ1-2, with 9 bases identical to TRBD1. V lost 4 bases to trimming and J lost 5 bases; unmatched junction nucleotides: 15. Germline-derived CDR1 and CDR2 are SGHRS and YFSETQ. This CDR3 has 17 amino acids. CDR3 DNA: TGCGCCAGCAGCCTCGGGACAGGGAACGGCTGGCGGTATGGCTACACCTTC. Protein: CASSLGTGNGWRYGYTF.

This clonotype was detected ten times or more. CDR3 sequence: CASSLASQGSGEQYF. The CDR3, as DNA: TGTGCCAGCAGCTTAGCGTCTCAGGGATCGGGGGAGCAGTACTTC. The chain combines TRBV7-2 with TRBJ2-7, with D perhaps given as TRBD1 or TRBD2 (5 bases each). The CDR3 length is 15 residues. V shed 0 bases and J shed 7 bases, with 16 bases lying between them. Germline V gene data show CDR1 as SGHTA and CDR2 as FQGNSA.

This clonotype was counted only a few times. CDR3 nucleotide sequence: TGCGCCAGCAGCCTACGGCCGGGGCCCTATAATTCACCCCTCCACTTT. Amino acids: CASSLRPGPYNSPLHF. The genes are TRBV4-3 and TRBJ1-6, with D perhaps TRBD1 (5 bases). This CDR3 is 16 amino acids long. CDR1 is LGHNA and CDR2 is YSLEER in the germline V gene. V was trimmed by 4 bases and J by 2 bases, leaving 12 bases between them.

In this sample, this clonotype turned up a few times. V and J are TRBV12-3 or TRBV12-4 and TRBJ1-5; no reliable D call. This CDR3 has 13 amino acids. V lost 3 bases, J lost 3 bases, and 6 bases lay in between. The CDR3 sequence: CASSLGINQPQHF. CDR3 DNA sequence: TGTGCCAGCAGTTTGGGGATCAATCAGCCCCAGCATTTT.

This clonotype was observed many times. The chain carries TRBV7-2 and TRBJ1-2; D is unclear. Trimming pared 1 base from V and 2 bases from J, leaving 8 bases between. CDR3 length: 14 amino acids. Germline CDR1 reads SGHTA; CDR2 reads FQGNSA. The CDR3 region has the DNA TGTGCCAGCAGCTTAGGGGCGGCGAACTATGGCTACACCTTC. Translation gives CASSLGAANYGYTF.